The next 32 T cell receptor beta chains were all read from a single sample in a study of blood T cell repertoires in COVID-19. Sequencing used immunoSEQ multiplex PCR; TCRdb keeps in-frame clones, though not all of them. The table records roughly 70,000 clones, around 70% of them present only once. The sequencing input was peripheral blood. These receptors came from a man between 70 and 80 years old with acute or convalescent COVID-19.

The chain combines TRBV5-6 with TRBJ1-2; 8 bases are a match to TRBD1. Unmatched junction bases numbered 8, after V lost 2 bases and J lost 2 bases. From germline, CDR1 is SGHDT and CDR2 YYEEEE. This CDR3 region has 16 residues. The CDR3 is CASSFGQGESNYGYTF. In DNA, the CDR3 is TGTGCCAGCAGCTTTGGACAGGGAGAGTCAAACTATGGCTACACCTTC.

The CDR3 spells CASSSDSFKPYTF. CDR3 in DNA: TGTGCCAGCAGTTCGGACAGTTTTAAACCCTACACCTTC. The chain joins TRBV7-2 to TRBJ1-2; D may be TRBD1 (6 bases). CDR3 length equals 13 residues. Per germline, CDR1 SGHTA and CDR2 FQGNSA. V lost 6 bases to trimming and J lost 10 bases, with 18 bases between them.

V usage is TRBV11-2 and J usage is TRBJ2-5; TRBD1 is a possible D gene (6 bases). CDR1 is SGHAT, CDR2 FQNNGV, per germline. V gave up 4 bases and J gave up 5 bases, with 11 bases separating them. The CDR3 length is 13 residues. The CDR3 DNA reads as TGTGCCAGCAGCTACAGACAGGTGGAGACCCAGTACTTC. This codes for CASSYRQVETQYF.

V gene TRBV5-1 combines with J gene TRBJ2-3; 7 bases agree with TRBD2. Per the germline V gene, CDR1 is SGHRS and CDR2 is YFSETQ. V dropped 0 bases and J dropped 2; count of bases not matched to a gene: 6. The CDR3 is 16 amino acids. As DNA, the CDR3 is TGCGCCAGCAGCTTGGTGCTAGCGGAGTTCACAGATACGCAGTATTTT. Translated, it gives CASSLVLAEFTDTQYF.

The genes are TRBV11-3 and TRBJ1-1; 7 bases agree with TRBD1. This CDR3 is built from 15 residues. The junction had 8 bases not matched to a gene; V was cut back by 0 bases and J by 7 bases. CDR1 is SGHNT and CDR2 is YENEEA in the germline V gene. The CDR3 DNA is TGTGCCAGCAGCTTAGATGGTTCGTGGGACAGTGAAGCTTTCTTT. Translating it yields CASSLDGSWDSEAFF.

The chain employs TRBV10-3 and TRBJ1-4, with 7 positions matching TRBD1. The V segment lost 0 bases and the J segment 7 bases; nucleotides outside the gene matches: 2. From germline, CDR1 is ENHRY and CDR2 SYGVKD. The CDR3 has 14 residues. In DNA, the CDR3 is TGTGCCATCAGTGAGTCAGGGGGCCGTGAAAAACTGTTTTTT. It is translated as CAISESGGREKLFF.

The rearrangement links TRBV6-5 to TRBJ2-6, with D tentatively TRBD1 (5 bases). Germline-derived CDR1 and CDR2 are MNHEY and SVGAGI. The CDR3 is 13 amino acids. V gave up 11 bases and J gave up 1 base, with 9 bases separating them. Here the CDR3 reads CAGAQSGANVLTF. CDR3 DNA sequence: TGTGCCGGGGCCCAATCTGGGGCCAACGTCCTGACTTTC.

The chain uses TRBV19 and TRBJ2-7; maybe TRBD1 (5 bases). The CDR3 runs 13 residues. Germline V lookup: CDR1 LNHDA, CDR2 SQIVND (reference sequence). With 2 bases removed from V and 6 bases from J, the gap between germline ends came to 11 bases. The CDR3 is CASSISGFGEQYF. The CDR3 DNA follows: TGTGCCAGTAGTATATCAGGGTTCGGCGAGCAGTACTTC.

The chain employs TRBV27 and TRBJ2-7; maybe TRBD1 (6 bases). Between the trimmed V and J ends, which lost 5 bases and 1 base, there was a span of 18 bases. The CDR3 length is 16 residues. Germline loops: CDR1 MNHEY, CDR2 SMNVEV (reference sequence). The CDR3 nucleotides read TGTGCCAGCAGTACCTGGGACCCCGGACAGTCCTACGAGCAGTACTTC. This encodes CASSTWDPGQSYEQYF.

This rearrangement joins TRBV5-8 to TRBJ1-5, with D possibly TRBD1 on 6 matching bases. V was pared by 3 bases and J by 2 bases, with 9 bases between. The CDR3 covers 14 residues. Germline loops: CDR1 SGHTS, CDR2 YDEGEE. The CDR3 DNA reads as TGTGCCAGCAGCTGGTGGACAGGCAATCAGCCCCAGCATTTT. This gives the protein CASSWWTGNQPQHF. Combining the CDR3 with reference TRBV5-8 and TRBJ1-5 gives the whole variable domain EAGVTQSPTHLIKTRGQQATLRCSPISGHTSVYWYQQALGLGLQFLLWYDEGEERNRGNFPPRFSGRQFPNYSSELNVNALELEDSALYLCASSWWTGNQPQHFGDGTRLSIL.

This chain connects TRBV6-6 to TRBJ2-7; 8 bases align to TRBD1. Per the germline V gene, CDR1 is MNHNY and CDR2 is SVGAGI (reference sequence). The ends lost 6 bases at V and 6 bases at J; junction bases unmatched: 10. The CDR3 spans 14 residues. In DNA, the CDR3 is TGTGCCAGCAGGCAGGGGGCGCGGGTCATCGAGCAGTACTTC. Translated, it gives CASRQGARVIEQYF.

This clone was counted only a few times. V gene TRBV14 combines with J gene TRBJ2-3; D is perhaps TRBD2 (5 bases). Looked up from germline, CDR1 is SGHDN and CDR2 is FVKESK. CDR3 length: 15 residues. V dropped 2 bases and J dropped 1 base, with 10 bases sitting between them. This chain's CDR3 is CASSQLGLGTDTQYF. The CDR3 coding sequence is TGTGCCAGCAGCCAACTCGGACTCGGCACAGATACGCAGTATTTT.

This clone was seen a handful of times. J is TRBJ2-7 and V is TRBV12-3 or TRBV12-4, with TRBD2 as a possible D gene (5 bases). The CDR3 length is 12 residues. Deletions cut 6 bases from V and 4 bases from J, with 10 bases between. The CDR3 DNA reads TGTGCCAGCAGCCCTACGGGATACGAGCAGTACTTC. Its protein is CASSPTGYEQYF.

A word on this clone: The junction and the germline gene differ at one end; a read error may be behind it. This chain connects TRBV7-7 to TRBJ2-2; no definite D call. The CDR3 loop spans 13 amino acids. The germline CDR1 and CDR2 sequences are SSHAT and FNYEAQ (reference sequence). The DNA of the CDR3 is TGTGCTAGCAGCTTTACGAACACCGGGGAGCTGTTTTTT. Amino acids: CASSFTNTGELFF.

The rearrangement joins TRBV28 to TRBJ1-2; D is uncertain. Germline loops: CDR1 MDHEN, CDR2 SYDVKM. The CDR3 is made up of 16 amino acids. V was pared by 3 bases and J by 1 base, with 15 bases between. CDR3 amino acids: CASSFRENGVNYGYTF. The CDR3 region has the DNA TGTGCCAGCAGTTTTAGGGAGAACGGGGTTAACTATGGCTACACCTTC.

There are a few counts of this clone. In DNA, the CDR3 is TGTGCCAGCACCCCGCGACAGGGGCTAATAGGGAGTGAAAAACTGTTTTTT. It yields the protein CASTPRQGLIGSEKLFF. This chain joins TRBV28 and TRBJ1-4, with 8 bases fitting TRBD1. Losses at the gene ends were 7 bases for V and 7 bases for J; bases not matched to a gene: 17. Per germline, CDR1 MDHEN and CDR2 SYDVKM. This CDR3 has 17 residues.

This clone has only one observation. The CDR3 loop reads CASSLGVVREAFF. The CDR3 DNA reads TGTGCCAGCAGCTTGGGGGTAGTGAGGGAAGCTTTCTTT. The chain links TRBV5-6 to TRBJ1-1; D not resolved. Trimming removed 0 bases from V and 8 bases from J, with 11 bases in between. CDR1 and CDR2 (germline): SGHDT, YYEEEE. The CDR3 has 13 residues.

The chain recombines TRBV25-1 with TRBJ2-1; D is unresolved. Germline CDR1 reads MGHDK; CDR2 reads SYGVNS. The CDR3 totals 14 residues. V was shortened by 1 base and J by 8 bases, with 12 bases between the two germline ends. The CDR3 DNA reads TGTGCCAGCAGTGAATTATCAGCGAACCATGAGCAGTTCTTC. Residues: CASSELSANHEQFF.

The CDR3 DNA reads TGTGCCAGCAGCCCACCGGGACTAGCGGGAGTCGGGCAGTTCTTC. It is translated as CASSPPGLAGVGQFF. The chain has TRBV7-8 and TRBJ2-1; TRBD2 matches at 14 bases. The germline CDR1 and CDR2 sequences are SGHVS and FQNEAQ. V dropped 5 bases and J dropped 12; count of bases not matched to a gene: 9. This CDR3 has 15 amino acids. The whole variable domain, remainder taken from reference TRBV7-8 and TRBJ2-1, is GAGVSQSPRYKVAKRGQDVALRCDPISGHVSLFWYQQALGQGPEFLTYFQNEAQLDKSGLPSDRFFAERPEGSVSTLKIQRTQQEDSAVYLCASSPPGLAGVGQFFGPGTRLTVL.

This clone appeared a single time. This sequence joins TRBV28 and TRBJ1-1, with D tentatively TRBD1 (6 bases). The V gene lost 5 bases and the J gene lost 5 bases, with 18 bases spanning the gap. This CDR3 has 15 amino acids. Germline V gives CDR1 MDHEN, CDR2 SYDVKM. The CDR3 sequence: CASSHAGTRDTEAFF. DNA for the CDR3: TGTGCCAGCAGTCACGCTGGGACACGGGATACTGAAGCTTTCTTT. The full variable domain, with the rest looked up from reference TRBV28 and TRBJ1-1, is DVKVTQSSRYLVKRTGEKVFLECVQDMDHENMFWYRQDPGLGLRLIYFSYDVKMKEKGDIPEGYSVSREKKERFSLILESASTNQTSMYLCASSHAGTRDTEAFFGQGTRLTVV.

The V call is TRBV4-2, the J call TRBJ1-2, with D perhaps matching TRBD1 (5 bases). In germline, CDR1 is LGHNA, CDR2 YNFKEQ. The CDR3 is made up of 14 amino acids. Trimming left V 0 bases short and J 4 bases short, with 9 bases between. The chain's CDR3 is CASSQDRGRYGYTF. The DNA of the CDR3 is TGTGCCAGCAGCCAAGATAGGGGTCGCTATGGCTACACCTTC.

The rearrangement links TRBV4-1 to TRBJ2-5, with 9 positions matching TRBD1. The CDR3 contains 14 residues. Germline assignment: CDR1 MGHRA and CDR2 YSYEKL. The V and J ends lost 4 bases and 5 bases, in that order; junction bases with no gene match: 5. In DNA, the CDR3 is TGCGCCAGCAGCCCAGACAGGGGGGTGGAGACCCAGTACTTC. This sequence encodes CASSPDRGVETQYF.

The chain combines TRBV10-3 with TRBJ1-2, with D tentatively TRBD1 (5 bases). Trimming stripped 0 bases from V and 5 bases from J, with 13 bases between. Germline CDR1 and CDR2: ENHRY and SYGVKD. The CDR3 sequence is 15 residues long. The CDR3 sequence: CAISESEGLGYGYTF. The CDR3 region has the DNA TGTGCCATCAGTGAGTCGGAGGGGCTCGGGTATGGCTACACCTTC.

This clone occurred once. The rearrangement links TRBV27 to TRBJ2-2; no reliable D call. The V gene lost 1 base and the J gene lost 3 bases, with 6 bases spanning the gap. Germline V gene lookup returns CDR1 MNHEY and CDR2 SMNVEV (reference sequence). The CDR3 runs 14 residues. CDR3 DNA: TGTGCCAGCAGTTTATGTTCCTACACCGGGGAGCTGTTTTTT. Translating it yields CASSLCSYTGELFF.

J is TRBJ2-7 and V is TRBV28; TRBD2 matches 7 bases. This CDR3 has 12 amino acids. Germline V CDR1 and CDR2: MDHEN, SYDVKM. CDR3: CALAGDSYEQYF. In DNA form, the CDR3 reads TGTGCTCTGGCGGGGGACTCCTACGAGCAGTACTTC. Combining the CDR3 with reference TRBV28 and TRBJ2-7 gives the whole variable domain DVKVTQSSRYLVKRTGEKVFLECVQDMDHENMFWYRQDPGLGLRLIYFSYDVKMKEKGDIPEGYSVSREKKERFSLILESASTNQTSMYLCALAGDSYEQYFGPGTRLTVT.

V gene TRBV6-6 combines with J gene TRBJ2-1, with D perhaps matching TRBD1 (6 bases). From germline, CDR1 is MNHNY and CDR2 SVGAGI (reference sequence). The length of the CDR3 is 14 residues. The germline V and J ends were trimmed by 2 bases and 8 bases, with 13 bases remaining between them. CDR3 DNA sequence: TGTGCCAGCAGTTACGGGTTACAGGGCGATGAGCAGTTCTTC. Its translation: CASSYGLQGDEQFF.

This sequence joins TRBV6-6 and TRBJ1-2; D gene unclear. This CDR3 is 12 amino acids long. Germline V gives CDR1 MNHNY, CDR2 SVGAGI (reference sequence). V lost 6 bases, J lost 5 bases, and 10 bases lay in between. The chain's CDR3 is CASSPPGYGYTF. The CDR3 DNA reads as TGTGCCAGCAGCCCCCCCGGGTATGGCTACACCTTC.

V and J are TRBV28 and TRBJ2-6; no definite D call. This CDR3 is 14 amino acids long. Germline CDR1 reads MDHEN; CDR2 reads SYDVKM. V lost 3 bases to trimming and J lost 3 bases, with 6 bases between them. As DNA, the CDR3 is TGTGCCAGCAGTTTTGGGCTTGGGGCCAACGTCCTGACTTTC. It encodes CASSFGLGANVLTF.

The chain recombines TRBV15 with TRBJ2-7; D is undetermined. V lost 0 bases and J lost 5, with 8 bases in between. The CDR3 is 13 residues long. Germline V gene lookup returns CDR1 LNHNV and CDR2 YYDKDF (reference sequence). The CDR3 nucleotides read TGTGCCACCAGCAGAGATTTCAATCACGAGCAGTACTTC. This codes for CATSRDFNHEQYF. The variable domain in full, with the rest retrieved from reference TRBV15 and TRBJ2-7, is DAMVIQNPRYQVTQFGKPVTLSCSQTLNHNVMYWYQQKSSQAPKLLFHYYDKDFNNEADTPDNFQSRRPNTSFCFLDIRSPGLGDTAMYLCATSRDFNHEQYFGPGTRLTVT.

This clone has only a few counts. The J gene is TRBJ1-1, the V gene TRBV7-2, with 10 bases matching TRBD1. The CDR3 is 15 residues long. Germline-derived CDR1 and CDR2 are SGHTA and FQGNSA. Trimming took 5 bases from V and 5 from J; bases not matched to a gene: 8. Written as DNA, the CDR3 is TGTGCCAGCAGCCCTCAAGGGACAGGGGTTACTGAAGCTTTCTTT. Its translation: CASSPQGTGVTEAFF.

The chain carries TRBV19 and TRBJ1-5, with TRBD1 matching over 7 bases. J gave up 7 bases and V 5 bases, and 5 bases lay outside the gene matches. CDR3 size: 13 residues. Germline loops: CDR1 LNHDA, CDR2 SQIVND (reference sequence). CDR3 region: CASSQGGEQPQHF. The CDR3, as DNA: TGTGCCAGTAGTCAAGGGGGCGAGCAGCCCCAGCATTTT.

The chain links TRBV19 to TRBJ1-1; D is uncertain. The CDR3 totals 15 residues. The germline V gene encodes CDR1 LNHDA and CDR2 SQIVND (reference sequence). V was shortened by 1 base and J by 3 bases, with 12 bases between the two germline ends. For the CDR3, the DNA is TGTGCCAGTAGTATAGTTCCGGGAGGTTACACTGAAGCTTTCTTT. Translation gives CASSIVPGGYTEAFF.